Shown below are 15 T cell receptor beta chains from a single sample sequenced in a study of T cells after yellow fever vaccination. TCRdb reprocessed the 5' RACE reads with MiXCR, giving one entry per CDR3 protein. The repertoire consists of 300,000 to 350,000 distinct CDR3 sequences, with about 4% occurring once and the leading ten covering approximately 24%. Sequences were derived from PBMCs, sampled 5 days after the yellow fever booster vaccination. Every receptor here comes from a man aged 18 to 30 who received the YFV17D yellow fever vaccine.

The rearrangement links TRBV29-1 to TRBJ2-1; tentatively, D is TRBD2 (6 bases). CDR3 length: 13 amino acids. In germline, CDR1 is SQVTM, CDR2 ANQGSEA. The V gene lost 2 bases and the J gene lost 4 bases, with 9 bases spanning the gap. The CDR3 loop reads CSVESAGYNEQFF. CDR3 nucleotides: TGCAGCGTTGAATCGGCGGGGTACAATGAGCAGTTCTTC.

This chain connects TRBV5-1 to TRBJ2-3, with 11 bases aligning to TRBD2. Per germline, CDR1 SGHRS and CDR2 YFSETQ. Trimming cost V 4 bases and J 2 bases; bases outside gene matches: 6. This CDR3 is 16 amino acids long. The CDR3: CASSLRLAGNTDTQYF. The CDR3, as DNA: TGCGCCAGCAGCCTCAGACTAGCGGGAAACACAGATACGCAGTATTTT.

The J gene is TRBJ2-3, the V gene TRBV3-1, with D unresolved. CDR1 is LGHDT, CDR2 YNNKEL, per germline (reference sequence). Trimming removed 6 bases from V and 4 bases from J, with 11 bases in between. There are 13 residues in the CDR3. CDR3 sequence reads: CASSQAGPDTQYF. For the CDR3, the DNA is TGTGCCAGCAGTCAGGCTGGGCCAGATACGCAGTATTTT.

This clonotype was seen at least ten times. In DNA form, the CDR3 reads TGTGCCACCAAAGCGAGGGACAGGGACAACGAGCAGTACTTC. Its protein is CATKARDRDNEQYF. The chain recombines TRBV3-1 with TRBJ2-7, with 9 nucleotides matching TRBD1. CDR1 and CDR2 (germline): LGHDT, YNNKEL (reference sequence). Trimming removed 10 bases from V and 5 bases from J; junction bases left unmatched: 12. This CDR3 contains 14 residues.

The chain carries TRBV7-3 and TRBJ2-3; 13 bases fit TRBD2. The CDR3 runs to 17 residues. Germline V lookup: CDR1 SGHTA, CDR2 FQGTGA. V dropped 4 bases and J dropped 1; count of bases not matched to a gene: 5. The chain's CDR3 is CASSSGGLAGGTDTQYF. CDR3 in DNA: TGTGCCAGCAGCTCGGGAGGACTAGCGGGGGGCACAGATACGCAGTATTTT.

The chain links TRBV5-1 to TRBJ2-2; 8 nucleotides line up with TRBD1. Germline CDR1 and CDR2: SGHRS and YFSETQ. With V trimmed by 4 bases and J by 9 bases, 8 bases remained unmatched. The CDR3 is 14 amino acids. The CDR3 DNA follows: TGCGCCAGCAGCCCGGGACAGGCCCGGAGGGAGCTGTTTTTT. Its translation is CASSPGQARRELFF.

In this sample, this clonotype turned up many times. V is TRBV5-1 and J is TRBJ1-4, with D maybe TRBD1 (6 bases). The CDR3 covers 14 residues. Germline V gene data show CDR1 as SGHRS and CDR2 as YFSETQ. V gave up 4 bases and J gave up 8 bases, with 15 bases separating them. For the CDR3, the DNA is TGCGCCAGCAGCCTTCAGGGGACTCGGGAAAAACTGTTTTTT. Protein sequence: CASSLQGTREKLFF.

In this sample, this clonotype turned up many times. The chain uses TRBV7-3 and TRBJ2-3; 7 bases fit TRBD1. The CDR3 contains 14 residues. The ends lost 5 bases at V and 1 base at J; junction bases unmatched: 3. Germline V gene sequence: CDR1 SGHTA, CDR2 FQGTGA. The CDR3 region has the DNA TGTGCCAGCAGCACCGGACAGGGCACAGATACGCAGTATTTT. It yields the protein CASSTGQGTDTQYF.

This clonotype was detected ten times or more. J is TRBJ2-6 and V is TRBV5-4; 8 positions agree with TRBD2. The J segment lost 1 base and the V segment lost 5 bases, leaving 11 bases of the junction unmatched. Germline loops: CDR1 SGHNT, CDR2 YYREEE (reference sequence). CDR3 size: 18 residues. CDR3 loop: CASRAGGGPNSGANVLTF. In DNA form, the CDR3 reads TGTGCCAGCAGGGCCGGGGGGGGGCCTAATTCTGGGGCCAACGTCCTGACTTTC.

This clonotype was recorded at least ten times. The genes are TRBV5-1 and TRBJ2-7; no clear D gene. Trimming shortened V by 4 bases and J by 0 bases, and 11 bases separated the two germline ends. There are 14 residues in the CDR3. Germline CDR1 SGHRS, CDR2 YFSETQ. The CDR3 DNA is TGCGCCAGCAGCCTGCATGGGCCCTCCTACGAGCAGTACTTC. Protein sequence: CASSLHGPSYEQYF.

The chain joins TRBV3-1 to TRBJ2-1; unclear D gene. V lost 2 bases to trimming and J lost 3 bases, with 8 bases between them. Germline-derived CDR1 and CDR2 are LGHDT and YNNKEL (reference sequence). The CDR3 length is 14 residues. The CDR3: CASSQTGNYNEQFF. The CDR3 DNA is TGTGCCAGCAGCCAAACTGGCAACTACAATGAGCAGTTCTTC.

This clonotype was recorded a few times. The chain links TRBV6-5 to TRBJ2-5; TRBD2 is a possible D gene (7 bases). The CDR3 totals 14 residues. V was cut by 2 bases and J by 7 bases, with 14 bases left in between. Germline V gene lookup returns CDR1 MNHEY and CDR2 SVGAGI. In DNA, the CDR3 is TGTGCCAGCAGTTACACGGGGGGCGCAGGGACCCAGTACTTC. Residues: CASSYTGGAGTQYF.

V gene TRBV24-1 combines with J gene TRBJ1-2; no firm D call. This CDR3 comprises 14 residues. Germline V gene sequence: CDR1 KGHDR, CDR2 SFDVKD. V was clipped by 3 bases and J by 3 bases, with 10 bases between them. The CDR3 spells CATSDPPLDYGYTF. CDR3 sequence (DNA): TGTGCCACCAGTGATCCACCTCTGGACTATGGCTACACCTTC.

The chain carries TRBV7-2 and TRBJ1-5; D is perhaps TRBD1 (5 bases). Per the germline V gene, CDR1 is SGHTA and CDR2 is FQGNSA. This CDR3 region has 17 residues. V dropped 3 bases and J dropped 3 bases, with 18 bases sitting between them. The CDR3 region is CASSLGWGDENNQPQHF. The CDR3 DNA reads TGTGCCAGCAGCTTGGGTTGGGGGGACGAAAACAATCAGCCCCAGCATTTT.

There are a few counts of this clonotype. The genes are TRBV10-3 and TRBJ2-7; tentative D call: TRBD1 (6 bases). Looked up from germline, CDR1 is ENHRY and CDR2 is SYGVKD. This CDR3 comprises 13 residues. Between the trimmed V and J ends, which lost 2 bases and 6 bases, there was a span of 11 bases. For the CDR3, the DNA is TGTGCCATCAGTGAGGTAACAGGGTCCGAGCAGTACTTC. This sequence encodes CAISEVTGSEQYF.